This paragraph covers one T cell receptor beta chain sequence. The antigen remains unidentified. The sample is drawn from a study of cytomegalovirus exposure and HLA in healthy donors. Findings and limits, study-wide: Many donors carried some public TCRs, although rarity characterized most TCR sequences.

V lost 3 bases and J 5 bases, leaving 14 bases between the germline ends. Looked up from germline, CDR1 is SGDLS and CDR2 is YYNGEE. This CDR3 contains 14 residues. The PCR had 60 Vbeta and 13 Jbeta primers. The data were produced by immunoSEQ multiplex PCR, yet TCRdb's version contains in-frame clones alone and is incomplete. The sample shows more than 150,000 clones, around 86% of them seen only once. This TCR was sampled from a man aged 50 to 60 in good health and CMV-seronegative. The chain recombines TRBV9 with TRBJ1-1; no reliable D call. Material: PBMCs. CDR3 nucleotides: TGTGCCAGCAGCGCCCGCCAGGATTGGACTGAAGCTTTCTTT. Protein: CASSARQDWTEAFF.